This T cell receptor (beta chain) is from a study of blood T cell repertoires in COVID-19. Study-wide context: The analysed material was cDNA or gDNA that came from T cells, B-cell-depleted T cells, or PBMCs.

Some clones are missing from TCRdb's copy, which holds only in-frame ones; the method was immunoSEQ multiplex PCR. Counted here are approximately 220,000 clones, 85% to 90% occurring once; the ten biggest clones make up 1.2%. V shed 2 bases and J 3 bases; nucleotides not matched to a gene: 7. The germline CDR1 and CDR2 sequences are SGDLS and YYNGEE. The CDR3 has 17 residues. In terms of age and location, participants ranged from roughly 18 to 100 years and lived in under 30 US areas. Which cohort a participant joined came from the clinical history participants gave. The clonotype was recovered from a man younger than 45 who had recovered from COVID-19. The sequencing input was PBMCs or T cells enriched from blood (not recorded which). The gene calls are TRBV9 and TRBJ2-6; TRBD1 matches 8 bases. CDR3 residues: CASSVTGAPGGANVLTF. CDR3 nucleotide sequence: TGTGCCAGCAGCGTGACAGGGGCCCCCGGTGGGGCCAACGTCCTGACTTTC.